This T cell receptor (beta chain) was sequenced in a study of T-cell memory formation after mild COVID-19. Study-wide results and limits: Second-wave clones with a day 37 peak had unconfirmed SARS-CoV-2 specificity. A second wave expanding day 15 to 37 was CD4+-biased; contracting clones were balanced.

TCRdb redid the calling of the 5' RACE reads with MiXCR, one entry per CDR3 protein. The sample shows roughly 250,000 distinct CDR3 sequences, over 15% of them seen only once. This clonotype was observed a handful of times. The target antigen is unknown. V was pared by 7 bases and J by 4 bases, with 10 bases between. The length of the CDR3 is 12 residues. Germline V CDR1 and CDR2: LNHDA, SQIVND (reference sequence). Sequenced input: PBMCs or a T cell subset sorted from them (not recorded which). The V gene is TRBV19, the J gene TRBJ1-2; possible D gene TRBD1, 6 bases. The origin of this receptor is a man between 18 and 29 years old who had mild COVID-19 (a few samples of this study predate the infection). Cell type and time point are not known. Written as DNA, the CDR3 is TGTGCCAGTAAGGGGGACGTCTATGGCTACACCTTC. This sequence encodes CASKGDVYGYTF.